This T cell receptor (beta chain) stems from a study of memory CD4+ T cells and cytomegalovirus serostatus. Some clones are missing from TCRdb's copy, which holds only in-frame ones; the method was immunoSEQ multiplex PCR. The sample has about 61,000 clones, around four fifths seen once. General study points: Suggested: most of the CMV-linked TCR signature lies in CD4+ memory cells. Median bootstrapped AUC for CMV status was approximately 0.94 originally, approximately 0.9 US-trained.

Details on this clone: Its target is unknown.

The sort gate was single viable CD3+CD4+CD8-CD45RO+ cells for memory CD4+ T cells. Serostatus was set by detecting CMV pp150, pp28, p38, p52 IgG. Input material: memory CD4+ T cells from blood. The receptor comes from an adult in good health and CMV-seronegative.

The CDR3 DNA reads as TGTGCCAGCAGCTTACCTTACAGGGGACCACGCTCCTACAATGAGCAGTTCTTC. Translating it yields CASSLPYRGPRSYNEQFF. The chain combines TRBV7-9 with TRBJ2-1; 7 nucleotides match TRBD1. There are 18 residues in the CDR3. Germline CDR1 is SEHNR and CDR2 is FQNEAQ (reference sequence). V lost 2 bases to trimming and J lost 0 bases; unmatched junction nucleotides: 10.